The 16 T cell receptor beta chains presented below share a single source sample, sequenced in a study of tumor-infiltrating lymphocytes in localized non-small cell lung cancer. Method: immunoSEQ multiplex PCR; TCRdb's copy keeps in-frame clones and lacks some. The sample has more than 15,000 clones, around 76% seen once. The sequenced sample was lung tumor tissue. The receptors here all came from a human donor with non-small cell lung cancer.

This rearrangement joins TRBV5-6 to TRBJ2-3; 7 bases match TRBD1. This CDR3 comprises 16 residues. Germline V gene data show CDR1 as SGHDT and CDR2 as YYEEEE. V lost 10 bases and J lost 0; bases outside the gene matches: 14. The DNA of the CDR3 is TGTGCCTCTTTACGTAGGGGGCGGACGAGCACAGATACGCAGTATTTT. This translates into CASLRRGRTSTDTQYF.

The DNA of the CDR3 is TGTGCCAGCAGCAACCTTCCTTCTAGGTTT. This encodes CASSNLPSRF. This chain links TRBV21-1 with TRBJ1-6. TRBV21-1 is designated a pseudogene. This CDR3 contains 10 residues.

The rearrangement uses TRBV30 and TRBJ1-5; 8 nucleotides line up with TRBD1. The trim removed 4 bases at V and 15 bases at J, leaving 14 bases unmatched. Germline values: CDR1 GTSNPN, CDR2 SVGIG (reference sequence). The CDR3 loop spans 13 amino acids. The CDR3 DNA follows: TGTGCCTGGACGGGCGGCAGGGGGCCGGATTTGCATTTT. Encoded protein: CAWTGGRGPDLHF.

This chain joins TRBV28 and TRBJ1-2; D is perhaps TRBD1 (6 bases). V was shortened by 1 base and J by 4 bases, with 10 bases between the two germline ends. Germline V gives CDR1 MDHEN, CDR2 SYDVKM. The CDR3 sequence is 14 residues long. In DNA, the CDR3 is TGTGCCAGCAGTTTATCCGGGGGCGGCTATGGCTACACCTTC. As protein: CASSLSGGGYGYTF.

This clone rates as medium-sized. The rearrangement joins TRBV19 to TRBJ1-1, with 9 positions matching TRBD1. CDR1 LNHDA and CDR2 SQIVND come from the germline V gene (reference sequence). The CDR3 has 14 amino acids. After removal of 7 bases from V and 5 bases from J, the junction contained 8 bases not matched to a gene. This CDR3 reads CASIKGTGRTEAFF. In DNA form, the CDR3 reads TGTGCCAGTATAAAAGGGACAGGGAGGACTGAAGCTTTCTTT.

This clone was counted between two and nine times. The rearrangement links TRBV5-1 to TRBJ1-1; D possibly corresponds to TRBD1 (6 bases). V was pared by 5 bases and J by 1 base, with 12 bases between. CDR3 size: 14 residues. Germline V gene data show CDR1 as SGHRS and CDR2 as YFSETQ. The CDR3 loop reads CASSLRGGNTEAFF. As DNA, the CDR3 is TGCGCCAGCAGTCTGCGAGGGGGGAACACTGAAGCTTTCTTT. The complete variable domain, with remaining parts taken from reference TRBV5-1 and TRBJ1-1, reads KAGVTQTPRYLIKTRGQQVTLSCSPISGHRSVSWYQQTPGQGLQFLFEYFSETQRNKGNFPGRFSGRQFSNSRSEMNVSTLELGDSALYLCASSLRGGNTEAFFGQGTRLTVV.

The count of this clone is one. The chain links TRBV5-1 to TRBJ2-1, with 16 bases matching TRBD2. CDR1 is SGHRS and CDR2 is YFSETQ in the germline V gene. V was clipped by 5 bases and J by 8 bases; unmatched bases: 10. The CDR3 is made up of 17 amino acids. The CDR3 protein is CASRSGTSGRVVDEQFF. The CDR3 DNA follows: TGCGCCAGCAGGTCCGGGACTAGCGGGAGGGTGGTCGATGAGCAGTTCTTC. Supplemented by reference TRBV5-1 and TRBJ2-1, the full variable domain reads KAGVTQTPRYLIKTRGQQVTLSCSPISGHRSVSWYQQTPGQGLQFLFEYFSETQRNKGNFPGRFSGRQFSNSRSEMNVSTLELGDSALYLCASRSGTSGRVVDEQFFGPGTRLTVL.

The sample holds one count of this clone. The CDR3 coding sequence is TGTGCCAGCAGCTCCCGACAGGGGAATTACAATGAGCAGTTCTTC. Its translation is CASSSRQGNYNEQFF. This chain links TRBV5-4 with TRBJ2-1; 8 nucleotides align to TRBD1. The germline V gene has CDR1 SGHNT and CDR2 YYREEE (reference sequence). The CDR3 has 15 amino acids. V shed 3 bases and J 4 bases; nucleotides not matched to a gene: 6. The complete variable domain, with remaining parts taken from reference TRBV5-4 and TRBJ2-1, reads ETGVTQSPTHLIKTRGQQVTLRCSSQSGHNTVSWYQQALGQGPQFIFQYYREEENGRGNFPPRFSGLQFPNYSSELNVNALELDDSALYLCASSSRQGNYNEQFFGPGTRLTVL.

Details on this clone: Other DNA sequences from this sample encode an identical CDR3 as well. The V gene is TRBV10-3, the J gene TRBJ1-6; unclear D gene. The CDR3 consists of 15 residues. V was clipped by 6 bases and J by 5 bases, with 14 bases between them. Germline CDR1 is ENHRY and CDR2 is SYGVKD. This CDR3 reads CAISEASRDNSPLHF. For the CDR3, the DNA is TGTGCCATCAGCGAGGCCTCGCGGGATAATTCACCCCTCCACTTT.

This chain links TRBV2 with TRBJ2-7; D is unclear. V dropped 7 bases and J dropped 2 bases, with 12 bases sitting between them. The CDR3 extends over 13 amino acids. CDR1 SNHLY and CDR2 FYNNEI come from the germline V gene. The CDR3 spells CASTKTSPYEQYF. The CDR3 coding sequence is TGTGCCAGCACGAAGACCTCTCCCTACGAGCAGTACTTC.

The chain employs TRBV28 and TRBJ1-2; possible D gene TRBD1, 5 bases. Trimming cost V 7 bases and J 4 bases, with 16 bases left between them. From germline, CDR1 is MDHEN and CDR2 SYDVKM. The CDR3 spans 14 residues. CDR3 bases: TGTGCCAGCACCCCCGGCAGGGTTGGCTATGGCTACACCTTC. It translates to CASTPGRVGYGYTF.

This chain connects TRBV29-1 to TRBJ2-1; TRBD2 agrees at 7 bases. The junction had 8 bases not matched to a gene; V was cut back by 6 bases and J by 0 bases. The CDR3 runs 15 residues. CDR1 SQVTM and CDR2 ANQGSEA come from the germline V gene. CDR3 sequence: CSVRGLTSSYNEQFF. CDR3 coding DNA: TGCAGCGTCCGGGGACTAACGAGCTCCTACAATGAGCAGTTCTTC.

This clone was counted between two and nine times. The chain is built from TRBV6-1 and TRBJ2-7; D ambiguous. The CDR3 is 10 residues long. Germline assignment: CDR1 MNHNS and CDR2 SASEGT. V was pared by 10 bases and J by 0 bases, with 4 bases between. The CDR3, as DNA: TGTGCCACGCTCTCCTACGAGCAGTACTTC. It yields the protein CATLSYEQYF.

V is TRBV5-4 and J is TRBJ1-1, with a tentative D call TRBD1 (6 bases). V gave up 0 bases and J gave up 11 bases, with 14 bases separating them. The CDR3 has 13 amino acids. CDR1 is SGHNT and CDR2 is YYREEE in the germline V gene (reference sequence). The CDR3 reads CASSLEGGGRAFF. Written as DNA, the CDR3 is TGTGCCAGCAGCTTGGAGGGGGGAGGGAGGGCTTTCTTT.

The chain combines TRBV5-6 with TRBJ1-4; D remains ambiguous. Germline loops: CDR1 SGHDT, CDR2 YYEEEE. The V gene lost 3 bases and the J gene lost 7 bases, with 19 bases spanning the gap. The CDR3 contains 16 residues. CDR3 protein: CASSSGGLGKSEKLFF. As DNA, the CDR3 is TGTGCCAGCAGCTCCGGAGGCCTGGGAAAGAGTGAAAAACTGTTTTTT.

DNA of the CDR3: TGTGCCAGCAGCTTAAGCGAATACGGGACTTTCTTT. As protein: CASSLSEYGTFF. The chain recombines TRBV7-2 with TRBJ1-1, with D uncertain. Germline CDR1 reads SGHTA; CDR2 reads FQGNSA. The V gene lost 2 bases and the J gene lost 12 bases, with 13 bases spanning the gap. This CDR3 has 12 amino acids.